Presented here are 9 T cell receptor beta chains from one specimen sequenced in a study of response to subunit inactivated influenza vaccine. TCRdb passed the RT-PCR reads through MiXCR, listing each CDR3 protein once. This sample carries 490,000 or so distinct CDR3 sequences, approximately 7.1% of them seen once, and the ten largest clones take over 10%. Sequenced here: PBMCs from blood, sampled less than 30 months after vaccination. The receptors stem from a man between 50 and 75 years old who received an inactivated influenza vaccine.

This clonotype was detected ten times or more. The chain combines TRBV3-1 with TRBJ1-1; D might be TRBD1 (5 bases). The CDR3 runs 10 residues. Germline V gene sequence: CDR1 LGHDT, CDR2 YNNKEL (reference sequence). V was cut by 8 bases and J by 5 bases, with 6 bases left in between. CDR3 sequence reads: CASGATEAFF. In DNA, the CDR3 is TGTGCCAGCGGGGCTACTGAAGCTTTCTTT.

This clonotype was found many times. The rearrangement uses TRBV6-2 or TRBV6-3 and TRBJ2-7; 7 positions agree with TRBD1. The V gene end was trimmed by 2 bases and the J gene end by 3 bases; junction bases not matched to a gene: 10. Germline values: CDR1 MNHEY, CDR2 SVGEGT. The CDR3 sequence is 16 residues long. CDR3 sequence: CASSYLQGRTFYEQYF. The CDR3 DNA follows: TGTGCCAGCAGTTACCTACAGGGGCGTACCTTCTACGAGCAGTACTTC.

V is TRBV11-3 and J is TRBJ2-3, with 10 bases matching TRBD2. Germline V gene data show CDR1 as SGHNT and CDR2 as YENEEA. This CDR3 has 21 residues. V lost 1 base to trimming and J lost 2 bases; unmatched junction nucleotides: 18. CDR3 sequence (DNA): TGTGCCAGCAGCTTAGTTTCGGCCGGCGTGTCTAGCGGGAGACTCACAGATACGCAGTATTTT. Translation gives CASSLVSAGVSSGRLTDTQYF.

The table lists this clonotype with many counts. The chain carries TRBV7-9 and TRBJ2-5; D not resolved. The CDR3 spans 12 residues. Germline V lookup: CDR1 SEHNR, CDR2 FQNEAQ (reference sequence). Trimming shortened V by 2 bases and J by 3 bases, and 4 bases separated the two germline ends. The CDR3 region has the DNA TGTGCCAGCAGCTTATGGGAAGAGACCCAGTACTTC. Residues: CASSLWEETQYF.

A remark on this clonotype: A read error may be the cause here, since a much bigger clone is one base away. This chain joins TRBV4-2 and TRBJ2-1, with TRBD2 as a possible D gene (6 bases). The CDR3 loop spans 17 amino acids. Looked up from germline, CDR1 is LGHNA and CDR2 is YNFKEQ. The CDR3 bases are TGTGCCTGCAGCCAAGATTCATGGCGGGACCTCTACAATGAGCAGTTCTTC. It translates to CACSQDSWRDLYNEQFF.

The V and J genes are TRBV27 and TRBJ2-7; possible D gene TRBD1, 6 bases. Germline loops: CDR1 MNHEY, CDR2 SMNVEV (reference sequence). With 2 bases removed from V and 5 bases from J, the gap between germline ends came to 13 bases. The CDR3 spans 14 residues. This chain's CDR3 is CASSLKGTLHEQYF. The CDR3 nucleotides read TGTGCCAGCAGTTTAAAGGGGACACTCCACGAGCAGTACTTC.

In this sample, this clonotype turned up many times. The chain is built from TRBV20-1 and TRBJ1-5; 9 bases are a match to TRBD1. CDR3 length: 17 residues. Trimming removed 0 bases from V and 1 base from J; junction bases left unmatched: 7. CDR1 and CDR2 from the germline V gene are DFQATT and SNEGSKA (reference sequence). This CDR3 reads CSARDLLQGASNQPQHF. CDR3 DNA: TGCAGTGCTAGAGACCTCCTACAGGGGGCAAGCAATCAGCCCCAGCATTTT.

This clonotype was recorded at least ten times. The rearrangement uses TRBV7-2 and TRBJ1-6; no clear D. This CDR3 contains 13 residues. Germline loops: CDR1 SGHTA, CDR2 FQGNSA. V was pared by 1 base and J by 9 bases, with 7 bases between. The CDR3, as DNA: TGTGCCAGCAGCTTAGGGGTCTCTTCACCCCTCCACTTT. Translated: CASSLGVSSPLHF.

This clonotype was seen at least ten times. The gene calls are TRBV3-1 and TRBJ2-1, with 9 bases matching TRBD1. The CDR3 has 15 residues. Germline CDR1 is LGHDT and CDR2 is YNNKEL (reference sequence). V shed 0 bases and J 8 bases; nucleotides not matched to a gene: 5. CDR3 sequence: CASSQEPRTGDEQFF. The CDR3 region has the DNA TGTGCCAGCAGCCAAGAACCTCGGACAGGGGATGAGCAGTTCTTC.